This T cell receptor (beta chain) derives from a study of CD8 T cells in ankylosing spondylitis. Study-level points and caveats: Enrichment of disease-linked clones was reportedly significant in matched ankylosing spondylitis synovial fluid. A CD8+ phenotype characterized the disease-linked clones, which were relatively rare in peripheral blood. A motif of 7 to 9 highly homologous TCR beta variants was seen as apparently characteristic of ankylosing spondylitis blood. Some motif variants were previously reported in reactive arthritis synovial fluid and blood.

This clonotype was seen ten or more times. Its antigen remains unknown. V was pared by 4 bases and J by 7 bases, with 14 bases between. The CDR3 covers 13 residues. Germline V CDR1 and CDR2: SGHRS, YFSETQ. Each TCR beta library was made by quantitative 5'-RACE that incorporated molecular barcodes. In TCRdb, the 5' RACE reads were re-called with MiXCR into one record per CDR3 protein. The table has about 800,000 distinct CDR3 sequences, roughly 10% seen once. The gene calls are TRBV5-1 and TRBJ1-1; TRBD1 might be the D (5 bases). Sequenced material: blood, either unsorted or a sorted T cell fraction (not recorded which). The sequence was collected from a male donor with ankylosing spondylitis. For the CDR3, the DNA is TGCGCCAGCAGCACGAACGGGGGTAATGAAGCTTTCTTT. Translation: CASSTNGGNEAFF. Full variable domain (missing parts from reference TRBV5-1 and TRBJ1-1): KAGVTQTPRYLIKTRGQQVTLSCSPISGHRSVSWYQQTPGQGLQFLFEYFSETQRNKGNFPGRFSGRQFSNSRSEMNVSTLELGDSALYLCASSTNGGNEAFFGQGTRLTVV.